The 32 T cell receptor beta chains in this list originate from one sample, sequenced in a study of blood T cell repertoires in COVID-19. Sequenced by immunoSEQ multiplex PCR; TCRdb stores in-frame clones only, minus some. This table holds hundreds of thousands of clones, about 89% found once. What was sequenced was peripheral blood. These receptors originate from a middle-aged woman who had recovered from COVID-19.

This chain joins TRBV9 and TRBJ2-3; 10 bases are a match to TRBD2. Losses at the gene ends were 4 bases for V and 1 base for J; bases not matched to a gene: 3. This CDR3 region has 15 residues. Germline loops: CDR1 SGDLS, CDR2 YYNGEE. CDR3 sequence (DNA): TGTGCCAGCAGCTTCGGGACTAGCGGCACAGATACGCAGTATTTT. Its protein product is CASSFGTSGTDTQYF.

This sequence joins TRBV7-2 and TRBJ2-3; the D is unclear. The V and J ends lost 5 bases and 6 bases respectively, with 9 bases between them. Looked up from germline, CDR1 is SGHTA and CDR2 is FQGNSA. The length of the CDR3 is 12 residues. The CDR3: CASSPSRDTQYF. In DNA form, the CDR3 reads TGTGCCAGCAGCCCCTCCCGGGATACGCAGTATTTT. Together with reference TRBV7-2 and TRBJ2-3, the CDR3 gives the full variable domain: GAGVSQSPSNKVTEKGKDVELRCDPISGHTALYWYRQSLGQGLEFLIYFQGNSAPDKSGLPSDRFSAERTGGSVSTLTIQRTQQEDSAVYLCASSPSRDTQYFGPGTRLTVL.

This chain links TRBV25-1 with TRBJ1-6; no clear D. The CDR3 is made up of 14 amino acids. Between the trimmed V and J ends, which lost 3 bases and 9 bases, there was a span of 12 bases. Germline values: CDR1 MGHDK, CDR2 SYGVNS. CDR3 in DNA: TGTGCCAGCAGTGATTTCGTCGGAGGTTCACCCCTCCACTTT. Translation: CASSDFVGGSPLHF.

The table lists this clone with a count of one. The CDR3, as DNA: TGTGCCAGCAGCCGGGCAGGGGGAAGCGGCGATGGCTACACCTTC. Its protein is CASSRAGGSGDGYTF. The V gene is TRBV3-1 (or the pseudogene TRBV3-2), the J gene TRBJ1-2; TRBD1 aligns across 7 bases. V lost 4 bases, J lost 6 bases, and 11 bases stayed unmatched. This CDR3 comprises 15 residues. Germline CDR1 reads LGHDT; CDR2 reads YNNKEL (reference sequence).

This chain connects TRBV7-2 to TRBJ1-1; 7 bases are a match to TRBD1. The CDR3 has 14 amino acids. From germline, CDR1 is SGHTA and CDR2 FQGNSA. V was pared by 4 bases and J by 5 bases, with 7 bases of the junction left unmatched. The CDR3 loop is CASSYRQGSTEAFF. As DNA, the CDR3 is TGTGCCAGCAGCTACCGACAGGGTAGTACTGAAGCTTTCTTT.

The genes are TRBV27 and TRBJ2-7; 9 bases match TRBD1. Trimming at V came to 3 bases and at J to 5 bases, leaving 8 bases not matched to a gene. This CDR3 has 15 residues. Germline assignment: CDR1 MNHEY and CDR2 SMNVEV (reference sequence). CDR3 sequence: CASSFVGTGSNEQYF. The CDR3 coding sequence is TGTGCCAGCAGTTTTGTAGGGACAGGGTCTAACGAGCAGTACTTC.

About this clone: The identical CDR3 is also encoded by other nucleotide sequences in the sample. DNA of the CDR3: TGCAGCGTAGGACAGGGGGACACTGAAGCTTTCTTT. Its protein product is CSVGQGDTEAFF. The gene calls are TRBV29-1 and TRBJ1-1, with 10 bases matching TRBD1. Germline V gene sequence: CDR1 SQVTM, CDR2 ANQGSEA. This CDR3 has 12 residues. V gave up 6 bases and J gave up 3 bases; unmatched junction bases: 1.

This chain links TRBV7-8 with TRBJ1-2, with 7 bases that match TRBD1. With V trimmed by 3 bases and J by 3 bases, 7 bases remained unmatched. Germline CDR1 and CDR2: SGHVS and FQNEAQ. There are 15 residues in the CDR3. CDR3 in DNA: TGTGCCAGCAGCTTTCGGACAGGAGAAGACTATGGCTACACCTTC. Amino acids: CASSFRTGEDYGYTF. The full variable domain, with the rest looked up from reference TRBV7-8 and TRBJ1-2, is GAGVSQSPRYKVAKRGQDVALRCDPISGHVSLFWYQQALGQGPEFLTYFQNEAQLDKSGLPSDRFFAERPEGSVSTLKIQRTQQEDSAVYLCASSFRTGEDYGYTFGSGTRLTVV.

This chain uses TRBV29-1 with TRBJ2-1; 7 nucleotides agree with TRBD1. The CDR3 contains 14 residues. In germline, CDR1 is SQVTM, CDR2 ANQGSEA. Losses at the gene ends were 7 bases for V and 1 base for J; bases not matched to a gene: 7. Here the CDR3 reads CSARSGQSYNEQFF. The CDR3 bases are TGCAGCGCCCGCTCGGGACAGTCCTACAATGAGCAGTTCTTC.

The rearrangement joins TRBV6-2 or TRBV6-3 to TRBJ1-5, with D possibly being TRBD1 (6 bases). The CDR3 contains 15 residues. In germline, CDR1 is MNHEY, CDR2 SVGEGT. V was clipped by 0 bases and J by 6 bases, with 12 bases between them. The CDR3 region has the DNA TGTGCCAGCAGTTACTCGGGGGCTCGGGGTCAGCCCCAGCATTTT. Residues: CASSYSGARGQPQHF.

The chain recombines TRBV21-1 with TRBJ2-7; the D call in the table, TRBD2, was not verified against the DNA. TRBV21-1 is a pseudogene. This CDR3 contains 12 residues. Written as DNA, the CDR3 is TGTGCCAGCACCCCGGAGACCTACGAGCAGTACTTC. Protein: CASTPETYEQYF.

This chain joins TRBV4-3 and TRBJ2-3; D perhaps matches TRBD1 (6 bases). CDR1 LGHNA and CDR2 YSLEER come from the germline V gene. The V end was cut by 0 bases, the J end by 0 bases, with 10 bases between. This CDR3 is built from 16 residues. CDR3 amino acids: CASSQEEGVSTDTQYF. For the CDR3, the DNA is TGCGCCAGCAGCCAAGAAGAGGGGGTCAGCACAGATACGCAGTATTTT.

The chain has TRBV5-4 and TRBJ1-3; D gene unclear. Germline CDR1 is SGHNT and CDR2 is YYREEE (reference sequence). The ends were cut back, 6 bases at V and 4 bases at J, with 11 bases in the middle. The CDR3 runs to 13 residues. The CDR3 DNA reads as TGTGCCAGCAAGCAGGCGGGGGGAAACACCATATATTTT. It specifies CASKQAGGNTIYF.

V is TRBV7-9 and J is TRBJ1-3; D remains ambiguous. Trimming shortened V by 0 bases and J by 2 bases, and 14 bases separated the two germline ends. The germline V gene has CDR1 SEHNR and CDR2 FQNEAQ (reference sequence). The CDR3 covers 17 residues. CDR3 residues: CASSLASWTDAGNTIYF. CDR3 in DNA: TGTGCCAGCAGCTTAGCGTCTTGGACTGACGCTGGAAACACCATATATTTT.

The chain joins TRBV20-1 to TRBJ1-2; perhaps TRBD1 as D (6 bases). The CDR3 extends over 14 amino acids. The V and J ends lost 3 bases and 4 bases respectively, with 15 bases between them. Germline-derived CDR1 and CDR2 are DFQATT and SNEGSKA (reference sequence). The CDR3 nucleotides are TGCAGTGCTAGTTCTCAGGGGTTGATCTATGGCTACACCTTC. This sequence encodes CSASSQGLIYGYTF.

The CDR3 sequence: CASSLDLGHQPQHF. The CDR3 DNA follows: TGCGCCAGCAGCTTGGACCTGGGGCACCAGCCCCAGCATTTT. This sequence joins TRBV5-1 and TRBJ1-5, with D maybe TRBD1 (5 bases). Germline V lookup: CDR1 SGHRS, CDR2 YFSETQ. V was trimmed by 0 bases and J by 7 bases, leaving 11 bases between them. This CDR3 comprises 14 residues.

This clone has only one observation. The CDR3 loop is CASSPGQGNEYTEAFF. For the CDR3, the DNA is TGTGCCAGCAGCCCAGGACAGGGAAATGAGTACACTGAAGCTTTCTTT. The gene calls are TRBV11-3 and TRBJ1-1; 8 bases map to TRBD1. The length of the CDR3 is 16 residues. V lost 5 bases, J lost 3 bases, and 11 bases stayed unmatched. Germline V gives CDR1 SGHNT, CDR2 YENEEA. Supplemented by reference TRBV11-3 and TRBJ1-1, the full variable domain reads EAGVVQSPRYKIIEKKQPVAFWCNPISGHNTLYWYLQNLGQGPELLIRYENEEAVDDSQLPKDRFSAERLKGVDSTLKIQPAELGDSAVYLCASSPGQGNEYTEAFFGQGTRLTVV.

In its sample, this clone was seen once. The gene calls are TRBV18 and TRBJ1-1, with 10 bases identical to TRBD1. J lost 3 bases, V lost 3 bases, and 7 bases had no gene match. The CDR3 covers 16 residues. In germline, CDR1 is KGHSH, CDR2 LQKENI. CDR3 sequence: CASSPPGGTGDTEAFF. DNA of the CDR3: TGTGCCAGCTCACCCCCAGGTGGGACAGGGGACACTGAAGCTTTCTTT.

The rearrangement uses TRBV6-5 and TRBJ1-5; TRBD1 matches 8 bases. J gave up 2 bases and V 6 bases, and 6 bases lay outside the gene matches. In germline, CDR1 is MNHEY, CDR2 SVGAGI. The CDR3 has 15 residues. The CDR3 DNA follows: TGTGCCAGCAGGTTCCAGACAGGGGGCAATCAGCCCCAGCATTTT. Protein sequence: CASRFQTGGNQPQHF.

The V gene is TRBV19, the J gene TRBJ1-5, with D possibly matching TRBD1 (6 bases). Germline assignment: CDR1 LNHDA and CDR2 SQIVND (reference sequence). Trimming took 5 bases from V and 5 from J, leaving 10 bases between them. This CDR3 has 13 residues. CDR3 loop: CASSSNRDQPQHF. CDR3 in DNA: TGTGCCAGTAGTTCGAACAGGGATCAGCCCCAGCATTTT.

This clone is a singleton in its sample. This chain links TRBV5-1 with TRBJ1-5, with 7 nucleotides matching TRBD1. CDR1 and CDR2 (germline): SGHRS, YFSETQ. The CDR3 covers 16 residues. V was pared by 0 bases and J by 6 bases, with 9 bases of the junction left unmatched. The CDR3 sequence: CASSLDGGGDGQPQHF. The CDR3 DNA reads as TGCGCCAGCAGCTTGGATGGAGGGGGCGATGGTCAGCCCCAGCATTTT.

The CDR3 protein is CASSDWSFGYTF. The CDR3 DNA follows: TGTGCCAGCAGTGATTGGAGTTTTGGCTACACCTTC. The chain employs TRBV25-1 and TRBJ1-2, with unresolved D. The CDR3 covers 12 residues. Between the trimmed V and J ends, which lost 3 bases and 7 bases, there was a span of 9 bases. In germline, CDR1 is MGHDK, CDR2 SYGVNS.

This rearrangement joins TRBV6-5 to TRBJ2-2; D is unresolved. CDR3 length: 14 residues. Germline values: CDR1 MNHEY, CDR2 SVGAGI. Trimming took off 1 base at V and 8 bases at J, with 11 bases between the two ends. In nucleotides, the CDR3 is TGTGCCAGCAGTTACTTCGTGAGTTGGGGGGAGCTGTTTTTT. Translation: CASSYFVSWGELFF.

This chain connects TRBV11-2 to TRBJ2-7, with D maybe TRBD1 (5 bases). This CDR3 region has 15 residues. Trimming took 1 base from V and 5 from J, leaving 15 bases between them. CDR1 is SGHAT and CDR2 is FQNNGV in the germline V gene. CDR3 nucleotide sequence: TGTGCCAGCAGCTTAGCGCAGGGAATCATCCACGAGCAGTACTTC. Protein: CASSLAQGIIHEQYF. Supplemented by reference TRBV11-2 and TRBJ2-7, the full variable domain reads EAGVAQSPRYKIIEKRQSVAFWCNPISGHATLYWYQQILGQGPKLLIQFQNNGVVDDSQLPKDRFSAERLKGVDSTLKIQPAKLEDSAVYLCASSLAQGIIHEQYFGPGTRLTVT.

The chain joins TRBV19 to TRBJ1-2; tentative D call: TRBD1 (6 bases). Germline values: CDR1 LNHDA, CDR2 SQIVND (reference sequence). The CDR3 consists of 15 residues. The germline V and J ends were trimmed by 1 base and 7 bases, with 16 bases remaining between them. DNA of the CDR3: TGTGCCAGTAGTATAGTCACGGGGACACGAGGTGGCTACACCTTC. Protein sequence: CASSIVTGTRGGYTF.

The chain combines TRBV19 with TRBJ2-7; TRBD1 might be the D (5 bases). This CDR3 region has 15 residues. V lost 1 base, J lost 2 bases, and 12 bases lay in between. Germline CDR1 is LNHDA and CDR2 is SQIVND (reference sequence). The CDR3 here is CASSIVPSRAYEQYF. The CDR3 DNA sequence: TGTGCCAGTAGTATAGTCCCCAGCAGGGCCTACGAGCAGTACTTC.

The CDR3 coding sequence is TGTGCCAGCAGCCCAGCACTAGCTACCGACGTCTCTGGGGCCAACGTCCTGACTTTC. Protein: CASSPALATDVSGANVLTF. The V and J genes are TRBV7-9 and TRBJ2-6; TRBD2 might be the D (6 bases). This CDR3 has 19 residues. CDR1 SEHNR and CDR2 FQNEAQ come from the germline V gene (reference sequence). V lost 5 bases and J lost 0, with 20 bases in between.

J is TRBJ2-3 and V is TRBV4-3; 10 bases agree with TRBD2. Germline CDR1 LGHNA, CDR2 YSLEER. This CDR3 is built from 15 residues. With 4 bases clipped from V and 3 bases from J, the junction kept 4 bases outside the gene matches. CDR3 residues: CASSLAGLATDTQYF. The CDR3 DNA follows: TGCGCCAGCAGCCTCGCGGGACTAGCGACAGATACGCAGTATTTT.

The chain employs TRBV5-4 and TRBJ2-7; 12 bases line up with TRBD2. The J segment lost 4 bases and the V segment lost 0 bases, leaving 5 bases of the junction unmatched. The CDR3 contains 16 residues. The germline V gene encodes CDR1 SGHNT and CDR2 YYREEE (reference sequence). The CDR3, as DNA: TGTGCCAGCAGCTTGGCCCCGACTAGCGGGGGTTACGAGCAGTACTTC. Protein sequence: CASSLAPTSGGYEQYF.

The J gene is TRBJ1-1, the V gene TRBV12-3 or TRBV12-4; 7 positions agree with TRBD1. The CDR3 is 12 amino acids. Trimming cost V 7 bases and J 11 bases; bases outside gene matches: 10. As DNA, the CDR3 is TGTGCCAGCACCGGGGACAGAGCTGGTGCTTTCTTT. This codes for CASTGDRAGAFF.

Points on this clone: Other DNA sequences in this sample translate to the same CDR3. The chain is built from TRBV12-3 or TRBV12-4 and TRBJ1-2; D possibly corresponds to TRBD1 (5 bases). The CDR3 is 12 amino acids. Trimming removed 2 bases from V and 5 bases from J, with 6 bases in between. This chain's CDR3 is CASSLTGYGYTF. The CDR3 DNA sequence: TGTGCCAGCAGTTTAACAGGATATGGCTACACCTTC.

The chain links TRBV12-5 to TRBJ2-7, with D hard to call. V lost 3 bases and J lost 4, with 7 bases in between. Germline CDR1 and CDR2: LGHNT and FRNRAP. The CDR3 spans 12 residues. Written as DNA, the CDR3 is TGTGCTAGTGGTTTATTGAGGTACGAGCAGTACTTC. This sequence encodes CASGLLRYEQYF.